This TCR beta chain was captured in a study of T cell changes during pregnancy in multiple sclerosis. Data came from immunoSEQ multiplex PCR; TCRdb stores just in-frame clones and leaves some out. The top ten clones hold less than 6.5% of a sample with under 50,000 clones, more than 85% of them seen once. The source of this sequence is a female donor with multiple sclerosis, enrolled in a pregnancy study. The sample was CD8+ T cells from peripheral blood mononuclear cells, taken in the first trimester of pregnancy.

The CDR3, as DNA: TGTGCCAGCAGTTTATCCCAGGGATCCTTTTCCTACGAGCAGTACTTC. It is translated as CASSLSQGSFSYEQYF. The chain employs TRBV27 and TRBJ2-7; D is possibly TRBD1 (5 bases). CDR3 length equals 16 residues. Trimming took 0 bases from V and 1 from J, leaving 13 bases between them. Germline V gene sequence: CDR1 MNHEY, CDR2 SMNVEV (reference sequence).